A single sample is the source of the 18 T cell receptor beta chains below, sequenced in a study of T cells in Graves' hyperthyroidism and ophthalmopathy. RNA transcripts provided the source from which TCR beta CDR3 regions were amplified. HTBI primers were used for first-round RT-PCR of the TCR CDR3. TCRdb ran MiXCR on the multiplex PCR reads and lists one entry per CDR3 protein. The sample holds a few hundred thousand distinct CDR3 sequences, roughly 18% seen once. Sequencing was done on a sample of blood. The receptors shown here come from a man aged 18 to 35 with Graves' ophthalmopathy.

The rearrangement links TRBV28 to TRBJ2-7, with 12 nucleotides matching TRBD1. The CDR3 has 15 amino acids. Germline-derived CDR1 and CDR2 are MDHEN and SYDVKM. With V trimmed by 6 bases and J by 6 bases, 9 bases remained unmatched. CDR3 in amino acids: CASRPGQGASGEQYF. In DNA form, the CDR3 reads TGTGCCAGCAGACCGGGACAGGGGGCGTCGGGCGAGCAGTACTTC. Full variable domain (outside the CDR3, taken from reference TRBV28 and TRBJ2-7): DVKVTQSSRYLVKRTGEKVFLECVQDMDHENMFWYRQDPGLGLRLIYFSYDVKMKEKGDIPEGYSVSREKKERFSLILESASTNQTSMYLCASRPGQGASGEQYFGPGTRLTVT.

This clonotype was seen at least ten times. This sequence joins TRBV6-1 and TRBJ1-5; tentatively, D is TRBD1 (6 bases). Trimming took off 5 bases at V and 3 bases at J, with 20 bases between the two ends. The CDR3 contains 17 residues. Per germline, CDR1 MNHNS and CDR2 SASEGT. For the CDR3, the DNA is TGTGCCAGCAGTCCCTCCAGCGGGGGGCTAGACAATCAGCCCCAGCATTTT. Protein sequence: CASSPSSGGLDNQPQHF.

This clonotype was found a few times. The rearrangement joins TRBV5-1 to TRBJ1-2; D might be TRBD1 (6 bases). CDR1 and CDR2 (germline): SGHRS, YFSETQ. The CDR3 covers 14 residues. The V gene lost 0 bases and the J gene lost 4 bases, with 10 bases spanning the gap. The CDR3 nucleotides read TGCGCCAGCAGCTTGGAGCAGGGGATCTATGGCTACACCTTC. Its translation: CASSLEQGIYGYTF.

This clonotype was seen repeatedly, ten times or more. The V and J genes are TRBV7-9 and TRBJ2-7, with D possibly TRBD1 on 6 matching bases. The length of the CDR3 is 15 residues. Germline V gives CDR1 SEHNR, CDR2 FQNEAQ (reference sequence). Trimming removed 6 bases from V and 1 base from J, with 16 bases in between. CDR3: CASRESGAWSYEQYF. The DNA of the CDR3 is TGTGCCAGCAGGGAATCAGGGGCATGGTCCTACGAGCAGTACTTC.

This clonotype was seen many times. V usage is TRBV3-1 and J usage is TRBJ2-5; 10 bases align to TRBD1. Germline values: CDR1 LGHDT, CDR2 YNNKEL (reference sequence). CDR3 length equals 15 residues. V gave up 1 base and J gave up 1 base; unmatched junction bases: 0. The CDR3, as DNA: TGTGCCAGCAGCCAAGGGACAGGGGGCCAAGAGACCCAGTACTTC. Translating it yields CASSQGTGGQETQYF.

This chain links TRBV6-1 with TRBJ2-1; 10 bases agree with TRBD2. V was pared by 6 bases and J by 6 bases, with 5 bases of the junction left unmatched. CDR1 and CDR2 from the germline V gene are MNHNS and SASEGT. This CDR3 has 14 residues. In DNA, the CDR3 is TGTGCCAGCAGCCCTGGACTAGCGGCCAATGAGCAGTTCTTC. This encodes CASSPGLAANEQFF.

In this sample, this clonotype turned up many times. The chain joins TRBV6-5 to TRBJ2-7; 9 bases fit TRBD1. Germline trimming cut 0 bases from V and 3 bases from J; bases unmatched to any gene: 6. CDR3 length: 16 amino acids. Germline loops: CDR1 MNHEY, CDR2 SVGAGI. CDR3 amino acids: CASSYSGTGSFYEQYF. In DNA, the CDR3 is TGTGCCAGCAGTTACTCCGGGACAGGGTCTTTCTACGAGCAGTACTTC.

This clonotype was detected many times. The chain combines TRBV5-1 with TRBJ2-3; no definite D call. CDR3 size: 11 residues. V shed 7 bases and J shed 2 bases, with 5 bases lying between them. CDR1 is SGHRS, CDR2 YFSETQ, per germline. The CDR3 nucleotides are TGCGCCAGCGGGTCCACAGATACGCAGTATTTT. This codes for CASGSTDTQYF.

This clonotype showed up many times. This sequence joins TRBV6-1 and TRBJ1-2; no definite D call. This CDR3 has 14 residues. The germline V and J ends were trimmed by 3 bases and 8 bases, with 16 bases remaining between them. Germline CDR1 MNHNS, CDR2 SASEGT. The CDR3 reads CASSEAPRGTGYTF. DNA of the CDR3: TGTGCCAGCAGTGAGGCCCCGCGGGGTACCGGCTACACCTTC.

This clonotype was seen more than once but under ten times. The CDR3 region is CASRDPDKNIQYF. The CDR3 nucleotides are TGTGCCAGCAGGGACCCGGACAAAAACATTCAGTACTTC. V gene TRBV7-9 combines with J gene TRBJ2-4; D is uncertain. Trimming left V 6 bases short and J 3 bases short, with 9 bases between. The CDR3 is 13 amino acids. The V gene's germline CDR1 is SEHNR and CDR2 FQNEAQ (reference sequence).

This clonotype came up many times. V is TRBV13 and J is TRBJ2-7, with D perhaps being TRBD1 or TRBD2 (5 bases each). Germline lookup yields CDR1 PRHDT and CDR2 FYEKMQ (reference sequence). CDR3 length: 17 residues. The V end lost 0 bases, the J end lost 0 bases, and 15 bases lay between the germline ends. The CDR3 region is CASSLGSWGSLSYEQYF. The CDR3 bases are TGTGCCAGCAGCTTAGGCTCATGGGGGAGTCTCTCCTACGAGCAGTACTTC.

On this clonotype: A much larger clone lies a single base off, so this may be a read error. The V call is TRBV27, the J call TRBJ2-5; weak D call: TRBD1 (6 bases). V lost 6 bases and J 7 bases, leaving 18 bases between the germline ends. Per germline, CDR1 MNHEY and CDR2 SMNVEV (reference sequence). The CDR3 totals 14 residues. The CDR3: CASSPLGGWGTQYF. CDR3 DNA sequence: TGTGCCAGCAGCCCGCTAGGGGGTTGGGGGACCCAGTACTTC.

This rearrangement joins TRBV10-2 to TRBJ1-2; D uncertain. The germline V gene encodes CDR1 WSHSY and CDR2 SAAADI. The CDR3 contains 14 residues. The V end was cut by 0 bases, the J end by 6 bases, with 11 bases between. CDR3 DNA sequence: TGCGCCAGCAGTGAGTCGGGTCCAATCAATGGCTACACCTTC. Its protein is CASSESGPINGYTF.

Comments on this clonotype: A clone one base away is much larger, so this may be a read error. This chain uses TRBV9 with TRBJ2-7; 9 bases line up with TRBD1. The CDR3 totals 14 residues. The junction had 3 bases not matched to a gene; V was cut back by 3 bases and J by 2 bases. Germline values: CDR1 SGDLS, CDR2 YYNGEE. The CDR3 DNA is TGTGCCAGCAGCGCCGGGACAGGGACCTACGAGCAGTACTTC. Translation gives CASSAGTGTYEQYF.

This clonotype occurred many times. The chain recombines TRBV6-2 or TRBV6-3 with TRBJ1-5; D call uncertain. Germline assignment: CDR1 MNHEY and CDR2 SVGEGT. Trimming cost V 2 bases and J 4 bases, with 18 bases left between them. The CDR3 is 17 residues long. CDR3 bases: TGTGCCAGCAGTTACAATTTTGGATCCGCGGGTAATCAGCCCCAGCATTTT. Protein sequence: CASSYNFGSAGNQPQHF.

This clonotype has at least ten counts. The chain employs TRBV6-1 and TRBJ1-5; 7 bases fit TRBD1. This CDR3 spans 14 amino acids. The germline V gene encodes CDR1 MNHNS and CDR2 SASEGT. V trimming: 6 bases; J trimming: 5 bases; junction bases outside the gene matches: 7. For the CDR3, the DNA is TGTGCCAGCAGACCCTACAGGGGCGATCAGCCCCAGCATTTT. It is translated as CASRPYRGDQPQHF.

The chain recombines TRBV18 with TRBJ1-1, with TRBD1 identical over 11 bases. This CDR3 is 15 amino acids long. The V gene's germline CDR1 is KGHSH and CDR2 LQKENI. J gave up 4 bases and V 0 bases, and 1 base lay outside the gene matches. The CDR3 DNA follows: TGTGCCAGCTCACCACCCGGGACAGGGGGCACTGAAGCTTTCTTT. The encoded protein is CASSPPGTGGTEAFF.

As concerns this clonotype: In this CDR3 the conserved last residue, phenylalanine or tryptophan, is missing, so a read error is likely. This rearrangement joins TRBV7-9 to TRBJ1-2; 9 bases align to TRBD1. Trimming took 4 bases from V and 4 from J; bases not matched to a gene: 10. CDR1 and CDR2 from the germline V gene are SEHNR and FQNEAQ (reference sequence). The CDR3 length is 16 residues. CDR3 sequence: CASSSRDRDIIYGYTS. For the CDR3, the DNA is TGTGCCAGCAGCTCCCGGGACAGGGATATTATCTATGGCTACACCTCC.